The T cell receptor beta chain under discussion was sequenced for a study of T cell responses to AZD1222 COVID-19 vaccine. Study as a whole: Investigators merged groups given second doses at roughly 4 or roughly 12 weeks. Broader study findings: Females outnumbered males among donors, who were mostly white British; clonal diversity was possibly underestimated. The span of vaccine-associated CD4 TCRs extended across spike, with dominance at 160-218 and 743-854. Sampled repertoires all dated from after the peak T cell response.

This clone is a singleton in its sample. Antigen unknown. Method: immunoSEQ multiplex PCR; TCRdb's copy keeps in-frame clones and lacks some. The table includes about 170,000 clones, approximately 88% detected once. The CDR3 consists of 17 residues. Germline CDR1 is LGHNT and CDR2 is FRNRAP. V gave up 4 bases and J gave up 4 bases; unmatched junction bases: 10. The source was peripheral blood, collected on day 0 of AZD1222 vaccination. The chain combines TRBV12-5 with TRBJ2-2; TRBD2 matches 9 bases. The receptor was derived from an adult in good health. The CDR3 here is CASGSRPTSGATGELFF. In DNA form, the CDR3 reads TGTGCTAGTGGTTCGCGTCCGACTAGCGGAGCCACCGGGGAGCTGTTTTTT.